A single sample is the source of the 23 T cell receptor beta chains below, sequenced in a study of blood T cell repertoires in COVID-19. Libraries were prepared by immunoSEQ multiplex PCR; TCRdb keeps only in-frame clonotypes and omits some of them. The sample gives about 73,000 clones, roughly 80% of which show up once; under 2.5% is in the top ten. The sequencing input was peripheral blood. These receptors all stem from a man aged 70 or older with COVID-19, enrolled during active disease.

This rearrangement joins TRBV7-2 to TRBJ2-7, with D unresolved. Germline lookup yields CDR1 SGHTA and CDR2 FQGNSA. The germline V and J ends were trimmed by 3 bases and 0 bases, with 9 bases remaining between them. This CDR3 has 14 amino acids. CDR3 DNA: TGTGCCAGCAGCTTGACTCAAATCTCCTACGAGCAGTACTTC. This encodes CASSLTQISYEQYF. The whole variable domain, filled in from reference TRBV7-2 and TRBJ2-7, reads GAGVSQSPSNKVTEKGKDVELRCDPISGHTALYWYRQSLGQGLEFLIYFQGNSAPDKSGLPSDRFSAERTGGSVSTLTIQRTQQEDSAVYLCASSLTQISYEQYFGPGTRLTVT.

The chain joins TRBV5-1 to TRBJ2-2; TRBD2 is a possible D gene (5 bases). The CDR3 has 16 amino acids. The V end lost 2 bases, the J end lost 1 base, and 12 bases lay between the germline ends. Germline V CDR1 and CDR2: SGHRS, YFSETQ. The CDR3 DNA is TGCGCCAGCAGCTTTACGGCCAGCGGGAACACCGGGGAGCTGTTTTTT. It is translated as CASSFTASGNTGELFF. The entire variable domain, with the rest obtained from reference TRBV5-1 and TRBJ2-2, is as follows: KAGVTQTPRYLIKTRGQQVTLSCSPISGHRSVSWYQQTPGQGLQFLFEYFSETQRNKGNFPGRFSGRQFSNSRSEMNVSTLELGDSALYLCASSFTASGNTGELFFGEGSRLTVL.

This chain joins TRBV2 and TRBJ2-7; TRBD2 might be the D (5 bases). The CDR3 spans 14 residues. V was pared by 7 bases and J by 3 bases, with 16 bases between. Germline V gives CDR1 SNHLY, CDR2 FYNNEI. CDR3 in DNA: TGTGCCAGCATCGAACTAGGGCGGCTCTACGAGCAGTACTTC. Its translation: CASIELGRLYEQYF.

The CDR3 region has the DNA TGTGCCAGCACCACCGGGACAGCCAGACCCCAAGAGACCCAGTACTTC. This sequence encodes CASTTGTARPQETQYF. V is TRBV2 and J is TRBJ2-5; 7 bases agree with TRBD1. The CDR3 totals 16 residues. Germline-derived CDR1 and CDR2 are SNHLY and FYNNEI. The trim removed 7 bases at V and 1 base at J, leaving 12 bases unmatched.

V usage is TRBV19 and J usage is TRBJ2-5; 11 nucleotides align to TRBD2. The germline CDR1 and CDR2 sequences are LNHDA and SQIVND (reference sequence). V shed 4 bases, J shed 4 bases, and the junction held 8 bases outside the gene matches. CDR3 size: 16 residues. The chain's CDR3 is CASSTVAGGPRETQYF. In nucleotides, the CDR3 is TGTGCCAGTAGTACTGTAGCGGGAGGGCCCCGAGAGACCCAGTACTTC. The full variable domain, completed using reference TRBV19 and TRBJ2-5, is DGGITQSPKYLFRKEGQNVTLSCEQNLNHDAMYWYRQDPGQGLRLIYYSQIVNDFQKGDIAEGYSVSREKKESFPLTVTSAQKNPTAFYLCASSTVAGGPRETQYFGPGTRLLVL.

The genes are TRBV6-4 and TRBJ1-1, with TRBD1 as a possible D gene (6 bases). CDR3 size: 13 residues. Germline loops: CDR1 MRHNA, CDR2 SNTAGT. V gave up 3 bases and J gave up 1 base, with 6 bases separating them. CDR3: CASSETGNTEAFF. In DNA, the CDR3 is TGTGCCAGCAGTGAGACAGGGAACACTGAAGCTTTCTTT.

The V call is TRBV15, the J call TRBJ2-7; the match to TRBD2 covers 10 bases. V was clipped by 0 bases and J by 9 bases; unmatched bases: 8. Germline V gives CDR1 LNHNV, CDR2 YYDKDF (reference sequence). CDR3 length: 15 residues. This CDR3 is CATSRDRAGGHPQYF. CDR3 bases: TGTGCCACCAGCAGAGACAGAGCGGGAGGGCATCCGCAGTACTTC.

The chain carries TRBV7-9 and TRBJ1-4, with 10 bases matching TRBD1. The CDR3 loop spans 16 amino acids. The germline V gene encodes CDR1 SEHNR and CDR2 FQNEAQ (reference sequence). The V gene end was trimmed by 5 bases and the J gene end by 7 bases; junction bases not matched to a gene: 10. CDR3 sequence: CASSPDRGPGGEKLFF. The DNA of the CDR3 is TGTGCCAGCAGCCCAGACAGGGGGCCCGGAGGTGAAAAACTGTTTTTT.

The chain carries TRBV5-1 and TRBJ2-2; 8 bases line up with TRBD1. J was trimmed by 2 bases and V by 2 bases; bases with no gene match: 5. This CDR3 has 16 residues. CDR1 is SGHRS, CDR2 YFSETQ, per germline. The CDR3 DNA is TGCGCCAGCAGCTTCTTAACAGGGGGAAACACCGGGGAGCTGTTTTTT. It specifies CASSFLTGGNTGELFF.

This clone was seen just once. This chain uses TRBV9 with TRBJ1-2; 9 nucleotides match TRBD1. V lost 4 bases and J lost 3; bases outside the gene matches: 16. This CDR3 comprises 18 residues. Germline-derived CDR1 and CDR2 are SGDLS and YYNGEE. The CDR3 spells CASSHGQGNILTHYGYTF. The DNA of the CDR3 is TGTGCCAGCAGCCACGGACAGGGGAACATTCTTACTCACTATGGCTACACCTTC.

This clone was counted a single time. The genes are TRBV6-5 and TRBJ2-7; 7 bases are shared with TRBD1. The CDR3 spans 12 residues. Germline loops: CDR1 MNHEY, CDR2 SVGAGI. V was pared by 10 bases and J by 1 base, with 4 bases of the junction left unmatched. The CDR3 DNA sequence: TGTGCCACACAGGGGCTATCCTACGAGCAGTACTTC. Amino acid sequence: CATQGLSYEQYF.

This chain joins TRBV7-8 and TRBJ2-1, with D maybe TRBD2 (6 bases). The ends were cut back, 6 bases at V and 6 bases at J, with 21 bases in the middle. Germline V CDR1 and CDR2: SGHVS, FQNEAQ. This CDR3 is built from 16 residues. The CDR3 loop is CASSYLGGRTLNEQFF. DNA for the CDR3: TGTGCCAGCAGTTATTTGGGGGGACGGACCCTCAATGAGCAGTTCTTC.

CDR3 sequence: CASSYSEPTTNEKLFF. As DNA, the CDR3 is TGTGCCAGCAGTTACTCTGAGCCTACAACTAATGAAAAACTGTTTTTT. The rearrangement uses TRBV6-5 and TRBJ1-4; no clear D. V lost 0 bases and J 0 bases, leaving 8 bases between the germline ends. Germline values: CDR1 MNHEY, CDR2 SVGAGI. This CDR3 region has 16 residues.

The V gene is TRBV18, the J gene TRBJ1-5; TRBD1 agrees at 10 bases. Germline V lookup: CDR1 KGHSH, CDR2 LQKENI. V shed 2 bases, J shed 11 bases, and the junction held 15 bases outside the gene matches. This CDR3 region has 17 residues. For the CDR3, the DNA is TGTGCCAGCTCACCAGGAGGACGGACAGGGGGTGGTGGGGCCCAGCATTTT. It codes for CASSPGGRTGGGGAQHF.

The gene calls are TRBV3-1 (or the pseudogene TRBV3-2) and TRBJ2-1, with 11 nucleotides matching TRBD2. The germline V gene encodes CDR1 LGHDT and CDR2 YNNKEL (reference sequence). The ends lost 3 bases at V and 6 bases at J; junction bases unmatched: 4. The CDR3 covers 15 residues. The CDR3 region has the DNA TGTGCCAGCAGCCACACTAGCGGGAGATCCAATGAGCAGTTCTTC. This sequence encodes CASSHTSGRSNEQFF.

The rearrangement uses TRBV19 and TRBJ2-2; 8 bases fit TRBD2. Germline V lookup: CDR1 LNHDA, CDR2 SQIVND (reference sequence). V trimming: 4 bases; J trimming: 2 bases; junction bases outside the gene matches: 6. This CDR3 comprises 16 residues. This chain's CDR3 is CASSNRLATNTGELFF. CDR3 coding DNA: TGTGCCAGTAGTAATAGACTAGCGACCAACACCGGGGAGCTGTTTTTT.

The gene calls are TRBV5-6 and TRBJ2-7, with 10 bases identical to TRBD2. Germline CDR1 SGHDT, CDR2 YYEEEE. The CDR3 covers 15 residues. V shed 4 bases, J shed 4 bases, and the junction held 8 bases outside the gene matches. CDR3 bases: TGTGCCAGCAGCCCTCTAGCGGGAGTAGGGTACGAGCAGTACTTC. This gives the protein CASSPLAGVGYEQYF.

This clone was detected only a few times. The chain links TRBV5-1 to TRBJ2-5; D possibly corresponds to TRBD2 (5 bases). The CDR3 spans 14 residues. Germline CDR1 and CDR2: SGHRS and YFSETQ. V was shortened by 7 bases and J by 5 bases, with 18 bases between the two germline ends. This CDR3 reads CASATGELLETQYF. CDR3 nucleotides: TGCGCCAGCGCGACCGGGGAGTTGCTTGAGACCCAGTACTTC.

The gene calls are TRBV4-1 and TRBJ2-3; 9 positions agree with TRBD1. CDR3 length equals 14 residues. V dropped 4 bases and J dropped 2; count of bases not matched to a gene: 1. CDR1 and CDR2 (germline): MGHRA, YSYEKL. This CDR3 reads CASSRDRDTDTQYF. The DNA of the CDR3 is TGCGCCAGCAGCCGGGACAGGGACACAGATACGCAGTATTTT.

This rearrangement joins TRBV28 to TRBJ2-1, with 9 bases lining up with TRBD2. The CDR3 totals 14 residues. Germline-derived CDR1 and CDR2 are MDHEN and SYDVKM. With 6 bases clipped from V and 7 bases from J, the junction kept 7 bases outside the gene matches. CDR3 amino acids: CASSPAGGRNEQFF. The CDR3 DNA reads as TGTGCCAGCAGCCCAGCGGGAGGCCGGAATGAGCAGTTCTTC.

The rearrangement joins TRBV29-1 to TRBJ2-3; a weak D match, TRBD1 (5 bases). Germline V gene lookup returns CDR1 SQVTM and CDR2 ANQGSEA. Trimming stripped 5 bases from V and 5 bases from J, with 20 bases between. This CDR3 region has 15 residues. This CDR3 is CSVIDSWLLGDTQYF. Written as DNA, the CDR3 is TGCAGCGTTATAGACAGCTGGCTCCTTGGAGATACGCAGTATTTT.

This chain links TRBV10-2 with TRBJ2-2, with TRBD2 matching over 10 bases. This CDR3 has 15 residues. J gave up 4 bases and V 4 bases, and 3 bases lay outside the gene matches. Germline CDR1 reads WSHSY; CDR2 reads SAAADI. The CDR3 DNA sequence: TGCGCCAGCAGTGGGACTAGCGGAACCACCGGGGAGCTGTTTTTT. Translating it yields CASSGTSGTTGELFF.

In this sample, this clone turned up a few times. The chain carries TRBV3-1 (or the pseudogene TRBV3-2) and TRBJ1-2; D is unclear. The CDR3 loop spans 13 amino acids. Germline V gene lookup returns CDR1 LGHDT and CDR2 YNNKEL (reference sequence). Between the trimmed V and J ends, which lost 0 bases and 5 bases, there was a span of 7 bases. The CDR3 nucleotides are TGTGCCAGCAGCCAAGAACTGTTTTATGGCTACACCTTC. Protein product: CASSQELFYGYTF.